This TCR beta chain was profiled in a study of blood T cell repertoires in COVID-19. Original analysis: Reference gene primer amplification gave nucleated cell count estimates. The repertoire was sequenced with immunoSEQ multiplex PCR; TCRdb's copy has only in-frame clones and lacks some. V and J calls and clone size are those listed in that table; D and trimming were worked out from the DNA. The table records roughly 570,000 clones, around 90% of them present only once. The TCR originated in a woman in her 50s with COVID-19, enrolled during active disease. Sequencing was performed on peripheral blood.

This chain's CDR3 is CASSRKGRGEQYF. The CDR3 DNA reads TGTGCCAGCAGCCGAAAGGGGAGGGGCGAGCAGTACTTC. The rearrangement uses TRBV5-6 and TRBJ2-7; 7 bases match TRBD2. The CDR3 has 13 amino acids. Trimming took 4 bases from V and 6 from J; bases not matched to a gene: 7. Germline V gene lookup returns CDR1 SGHDT and CDR2 YYEEEE.